This TCR beta chain was observed in a study of blood T cell repertoires in COVID-19. Whole-study context: The study drew acute and convalescent COVID-19 samples from the United States, Italy and Spain.

How the authors handled the data: Counts of nucleated cells, estimated from reference gene primer amplification, were obtained. The repertoire was sequenced with immunoSEQ multiplex PCR; TCRdb's copy has only in-frame clones and lacks some. The V and J calls and the clone size are those of that table, but D and trimming were determined from the DNA. Of around 300,000 clones detected, around 90% appear once; the ten largest clones hold approximately 8.8%. V lost 6 bases and J lost 4, with 11 bases in between. Germline V CDR1 and CDR2: LNHDA, SQIVND (reference sequence). CDR3 length: 13 residues. The chain couples TRBV19 to TRBJ2-3, with D possibly being TRBD1 (5 bases). Sequencing was carried out using peripheral blood. The sequence derives from a man in his late teens or twenties with active or convalescent COVID-19. Here the CDR3 reads CASSDQGPDTQYF. CDR3 nucleotides: TGTGCCAGTAGCGACCAGGGCCCAGATACGCAGTATTTT.